A single sample is the source of the 12 T cell receptor beta chains below, sequenced in a study of T cell responses to AZD1222 COVID-19 vaccine. The assay was immunoSEQ multiplex PCR, and TCRdb's table has in-frame clones only and misses some. In the table there are more than 90,000 clones, about 90% of which are singletons. The source was peripheral blood, collected 28 days after the second AZD1222 dose. Receptors were obtained from an adult who received the AZD1222 COVID-19 vaccine.

This rearrangement joins TRBV9 to TRBJ2-7, with 7 bases matching TRBD2. Germline CDR1 is SGDLS and CDR2 is YYNGEE. This CDR3 is built from 14 residues. J was trimmed by 1 base and V by 0 bases; bases with no gene match: 1. The CDR3 loop is CASSVGRGSYEQYF. The CDR3 nucleotides are TGTGCCAGCAGCGTAGGGCGGGGGTCCTACGAGCAGTACTTC. The variable domain in full, completed from reference TRBV9 and TRBJ2-7, reads DSGVTQTPKHLITATGQRVTLRCSPRSGDLSVYWYQQSLDQGLQFLIQYYNGEERAKGNILERFSAQQFPDLHSELNLSSLELGDSALYFCASSVGRGSYEQYFGPGTRLTVT.

The V gene is TRBV5-1, the J gene TRBJ2-1, with D tentatively TRBD2 (6 bases). The V and J ends lost 0 bases and 0 bases respectively, with 10 bases between them. The CDR3 has 16 residues. The germline V gene has CDR1 SGHRS and CDR2 YFSETQ. CDR3 protein: CASSLAAGSSYNEQFF. DNA of the CDR3: TGCGCCAGCAGCTTGGCGGCGGGGAGCTCCTACAATGAGCAGTTCTTC. Filled out from reference TRBV5-1 and TRBJ2-1, the complete variable domain reads KAGVTQTPRYLIKTRGQQVTLSCSPISGHRSVSWYQQTPGQGLQFLFEYFSETQRNKGNFPGRFSGRQFSNSRSEMNVSTLELGDSALYLCASSLAAGSSYNEQFFGPGTRLTVL.

The gene calls are TRBV2 and TRBJ2-1; possible D gene TRBD2, 6 bases. Germline V gene sequence: CDR1 SNHLY, CDR2 FYNNEI. This CDR3 contains 15 residues. The V gene lost 3 bases and the J gene lost 4 bases, with 13 bases spanning the gap. The CDR3 nucleotides are TGTGCCAGCAGTGAGACGCGGGGCTCGTACAATGAGCAGTTCTTC. Amino acids: CASSETRGSYNEQFF.

J is TRBJ2-3 and V is TRBV12-3 or TRBV12-4, with D possibly matching TRBD1 (6 bases). The CDR3 loop spans 11 amino acids. The V and J ends lost 4 bases and 9 bases respectively, with 8 bases between them. CDR3 nucleotide sequence: TGTGCCAGCAGTTGGGGGCGCACGCAGTATTTT. It specifies CASSWGRTQYF.

The genes are TRBV6-5 and TRBJ1-1; no clear D gene. Germline CDR1 and CDR2: MNHEY and SVGAGI. The CDR3 spans 14 residues. V gave up 5 bases and J gave up 0 bases, with 10 bases separating them. The CDR3 is CASSLLVMNTEAFF. The CDR3 nucleotides read TGTGCCAGCAGTCTTTTAGTTATGAACACTGAAGCTTTCTTT.

The CDR3: CASSPPPGGYEQYF. In DNA, the CDR3 is TGTGCCAGCAGCCCACCCCCGGGGGGTTACGAGCAGTACTTC. The rearrangement uses TRBV7-9 and TRBJ2-7; 7 positions agree with TRBD2. V shed 5 bases, J shed 4 bases, and the junction held 8 bases outside the gene matches. The CDR3 contains 14 residues. Germline V gives CDR1 SEHNR, CDR2 FQNEAQ (reference sequence). The full variable domain, its missing parts supplied by reference TRBV7-9 and TRBJ2-7, is DTGVSQNPRHKITKRGQNVTFRCDPISEHNRLYWYRQTLGQGPEFLTYFQNEAQLEKSRLLSDRFSAERPKGSFSTLEIQRTEQGDSAMYLCASSPPPGGYEQYFGPGTRLTVT.

The genes are TRBV6-6 and TRBJ2-5; no firm D call. V dropped 5 bases and J dropped 5 bases, with 12 bases sitting between them. There are 13 residues in the CDR3. From germline, CDR1 is MNHNY and CDR2 SVGAGI (reference sequence). The CDR3 coding sequence is TGTGCCAGCAGTAGGAACTTGGGGGAGACCCAGTACTTC. It is translated as CASSRNLGETQYF.

The chain joins TRBV5-1 to TRBJ1-1; tentative D call: TRBD1 (6 bases). Germline lookup yields CDR1 SGHRS and CDR2 YFSETQ. Trimming cost V 6 bases and J 2 bases, with 17 bases left between them. The CDR3 is made up of 15 amino acids. CDR3 sequence reads: CASTKRGIGNTEAFF. The CDR3 region has the DNA TGCGCCAGCACCAAAAGGGGGATAGGAAACACTGAAGCTTTCTTT.

This chain connects TRBV10-3 to TRBJ2-7; 8 positions match TRBD1. With 6 bases clipped from V and 2 bases from J, the junction kept 6 bases outside the gene matches. The germline V gene encodes CDR1 ENHRY and CDR2 SYGVKD. This CDR3 has 14 amino acids. In DNA form, the CDR3 reads TGTGCCATCAGATCCGGGACAGGCCCCTACGAGCAGTACTTC. Residues: CAIRSGTGPYEQYF.

The chain carries TRBV18 and TRBJ1-4; weak D call: TRBD1 (5 bases). V was cut by 6 bases and J by 7 bases, with 15 bases left in between. Germline CDR1 and CDR2: KGHSH and LQKENI. CDR3 length: 14 residues. The DNA of the CDR3 is TGTGCCAGCTCCCCCGCGAGGGGTGGTGAAAAACTGTTTTTT. It translates to CASSPARGGEKLFF.

A few counts support this clone. The chain links TRBV4-1 to TRBJ2-3; no reliable D call. The CDR3 length is 11 residues. From germline, CDR1 is MGHRA and CDR2 YSYEKL. Trimming took 2 bases from V and 11 from J, leaving 8 bases between them. CDR3 sequence reads: CASSQNSEQYF. Written as DNA, the CDR3 is TGCGCCAGCAGCCAAAACAGCGAGCAGTATTTT.

V usage is TRBV7-9 and J usage is TRBJ2-2, with D perhaps matching TRBD1 (5 bases). Germline assignment: CDR1 SEHNR and CDR2 FQNEAQ (reference sequence). The ends were cut back, 7 bases at V and 5 bases at J, with 20 bases in the middle. The CDR3 has 16 amino acids. The CDR3 here is CASNSGRQGLTGELFF. The CDR3 DNA follows: TGTGCCAGCAACTCAGGCCGGCAGGGCCTAACCGGGGAGCTGTTTTTT.